This T cell receptor (beta chain) was sequenced during a study of human CD8 memory T cell subsets (dated by TCRdb to 2020 to 2021). For the study in its entirety: TCRbeta repertoires of stem-like (TSTEM), progenitor exhausted-like (TPEX) and effector memory CD8+ T cell subsets were compared to assess their clonal relationships. TCRbeta repertoires were obtained from TSTEM, TPEX and effector memory subsets contributed by each of about six donors.

Peripheral blood mononuclear cells were isolated from healthy donor buffy coats by density gradient separation. Negative magnetic separation using EasySep or MojoSort CD8+ T cell isolation kits was how the study enriched total CD8+ T cells. An RNeasy Mini Kit was used to extract total RNA from duplicate vials of about 150,000 sorted CD8+ T cells per subset. PBMCs were used either fresh or after cryopreservation in fetal bovine serum containing approximately 10% DMSO. Fluorescence-activated cell sorting on a FACSAria III was used to sort the CD8+ T cell subsets to purity. A Human TCR Profiling Kit was used to prepare UMI-labeled 5' RACE TCRbeta libraries. Every TCRbeta library was prepared in parallel with an identical number of PCR cycles. In the source study's methods: Each TCRbeta library contained between about 3,000 and 18,000 functional CDR3beta clonotypes. UMI extraction and consensus assembly used MIGEC 1.2.9, requiring at least three reads per UMI. In-frame CDR3beta repertoires were extracted with MiXCR 3.0.3. After each sample was downsampled to 42,000 randomly selected UMIs, diversity metrics were computed in VDJtools 1.2.1. Repertoire overlap metrics D, R and F2 were calculated in VDJtools for the top 3,000 clones of each sample pair. TCRdb reprocessed the raw reads; every CDR3 protein sequence is a single record, and DNA is not supplied. For this entry, the V and J calls and clone size follow TCRdb and not the study's own pipeline. This sample's table lists fewer than 10,000 distinct CDR3 sequences. The ten biggest clones cover about 22% of the sample.

Worth noting for this clonotype: Its antigen is currently not known.

The germline V gene (reference sequence) yields MNHEY for CDR1 and SMNVEV for CDR2. From the cysteine up to the phenylalanine, the CDR3 has a length of 15 residues. This entry has no DNA. Results the study describes overall, beyond this receptor: Based on Chao1 estimates, TSTEM subsets appeared to have greater repertoire diversity than TPEX subsets, which could potentially reflect a broader range of specificities. Both stem-like subsets shared clonotypes with effector memory cells, but TSTEM and TPEX repertoires overlapped minimally, suggesting distinct antigen spectra. Normalized Shannon-Wiener diversity was similarly high in TSTEM and TPEX subsets, while effector memory subsets were less diverse by comparison. Only TCRbeta chains were sequenced, and repertoire comparisons rested on a handful of donors tested with paired t-tests and Bonferroni correction.

The receptor chain draws on TRBV27 and TRBJ1-2; TCRdb outputs TRBD1, but without DNA this stays unchecked. This TCR derives from a human donor in good health. Sample: CD8+ T cells from PBMCs. The CDR3 in this case is CASSSPGQGAPGYTF.